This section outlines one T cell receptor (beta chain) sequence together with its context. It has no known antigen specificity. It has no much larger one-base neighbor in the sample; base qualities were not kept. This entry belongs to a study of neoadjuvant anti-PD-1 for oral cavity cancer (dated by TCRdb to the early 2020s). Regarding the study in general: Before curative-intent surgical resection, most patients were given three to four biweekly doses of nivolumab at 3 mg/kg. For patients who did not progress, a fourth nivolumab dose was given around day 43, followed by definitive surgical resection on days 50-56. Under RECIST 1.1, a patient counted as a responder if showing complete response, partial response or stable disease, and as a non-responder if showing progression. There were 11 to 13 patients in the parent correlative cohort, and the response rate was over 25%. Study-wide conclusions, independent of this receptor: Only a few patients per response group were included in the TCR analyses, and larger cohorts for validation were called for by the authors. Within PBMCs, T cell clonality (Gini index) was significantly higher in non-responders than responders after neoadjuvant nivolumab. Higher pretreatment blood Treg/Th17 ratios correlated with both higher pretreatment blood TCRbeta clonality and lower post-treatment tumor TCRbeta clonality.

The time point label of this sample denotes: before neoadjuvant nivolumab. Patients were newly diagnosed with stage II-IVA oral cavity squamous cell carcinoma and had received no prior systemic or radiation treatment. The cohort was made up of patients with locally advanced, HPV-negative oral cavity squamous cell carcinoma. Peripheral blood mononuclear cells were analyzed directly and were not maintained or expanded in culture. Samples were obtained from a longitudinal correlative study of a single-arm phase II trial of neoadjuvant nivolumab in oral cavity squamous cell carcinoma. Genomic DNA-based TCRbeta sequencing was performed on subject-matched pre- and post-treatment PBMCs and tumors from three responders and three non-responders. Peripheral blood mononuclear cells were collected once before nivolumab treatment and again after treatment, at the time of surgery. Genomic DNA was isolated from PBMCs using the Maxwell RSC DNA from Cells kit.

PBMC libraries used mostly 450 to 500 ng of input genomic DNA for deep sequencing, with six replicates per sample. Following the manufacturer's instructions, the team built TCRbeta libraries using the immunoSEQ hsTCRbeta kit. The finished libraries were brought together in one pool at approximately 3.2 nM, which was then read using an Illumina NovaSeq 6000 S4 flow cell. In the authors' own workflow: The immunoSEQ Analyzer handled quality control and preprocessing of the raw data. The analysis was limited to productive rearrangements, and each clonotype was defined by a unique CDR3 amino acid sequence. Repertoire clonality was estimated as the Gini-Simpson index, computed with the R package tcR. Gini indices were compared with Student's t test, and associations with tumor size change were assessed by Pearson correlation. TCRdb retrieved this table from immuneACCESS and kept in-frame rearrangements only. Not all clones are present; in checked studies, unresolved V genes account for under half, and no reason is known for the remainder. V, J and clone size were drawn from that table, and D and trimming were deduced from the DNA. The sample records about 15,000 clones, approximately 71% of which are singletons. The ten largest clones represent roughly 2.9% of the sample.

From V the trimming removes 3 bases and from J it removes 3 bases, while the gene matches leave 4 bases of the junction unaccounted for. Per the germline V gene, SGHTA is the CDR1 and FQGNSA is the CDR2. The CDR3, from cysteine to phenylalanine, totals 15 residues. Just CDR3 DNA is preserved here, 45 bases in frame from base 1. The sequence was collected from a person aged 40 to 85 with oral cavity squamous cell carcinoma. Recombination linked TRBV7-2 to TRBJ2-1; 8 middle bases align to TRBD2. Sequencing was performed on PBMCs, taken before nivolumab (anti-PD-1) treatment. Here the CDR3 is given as CASSLLAGGYNEQFF. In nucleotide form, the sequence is TGTGCCAGCAGCTTGTTGGCGGGGGGCTACAATGAGCAGTTCTTC.